The rows below give T cell receptor beta chains drawn from one sample of a study of monozygotic twins with inflammatory bowel disease. TCRdb reanalyzed the 5' RACE reads and collapses them to one entry per CDR3 protein, without DNA. The sample table sets out approximately 300,000 distinct CDR3 sequences. Sequenced sample: blood. All receptors come from a human donor with ulcerative colitis or Crohn's disease, or a healthy co-twin of an affected twin (not recorded which). Both conserved end residues are part of each CDR3.

V: TRBV5-1
J: TRBJ2-1
CDR3: CASSLDPSGLYNEQFF

V: TRBV19
J: TRBJ1-5
CDR3: CASNPRGGDRPQHF

V: TRBV4-3
J: TRBJ2-5
CDR3: CASSPDLWGETQYF

V: TRBV27
J: TRBJ1-5
CDR3: CASSFRLGNQPQHF

V: TRBV28
J: TRBJ2-1
CDR3: CASSPSAFGQFF

V: TRBV6-2/TRBV6-3
J: TRBJ2-3
CDR3: CASAESTDTQYF

V: TRBV4-2
J: TRBJ1-4
CDR3: CASSQYTGANEKLFF

V: TRBV7-9
J: TRBJ2-2
CDR3: CASTLALASGELFF

V: TRBV20-1
J: TRBJ2-1
CDR3: CSARGMPRDRAYNEQFF

V: TRBV24-1
J: TRBJ2-7
CDR3: CATSDYYGQYF

V: TRBV4-2
J: TRBJ1-1
CDR3: CASSPTSSANTEAFF

V: TRBV11-2
J: TRBJ1-5
CDR3: CASSFREGRTQPQHF

V: TRBV28
J: TRBJ2-4
CDR3: CASSPIRTGGVRAKNIQYF

V: TRBV27
J: TRBJ1-6
CDR3: CASSYEVGNFNSPLHF

V: TRBV7-2
J: TRBJ2-3
CDR3: CASSQRLAGDTQYF

V: TRBV7-9
J: TRBJ2-1
CDR3: CASSSPPSRAIDNEQFF